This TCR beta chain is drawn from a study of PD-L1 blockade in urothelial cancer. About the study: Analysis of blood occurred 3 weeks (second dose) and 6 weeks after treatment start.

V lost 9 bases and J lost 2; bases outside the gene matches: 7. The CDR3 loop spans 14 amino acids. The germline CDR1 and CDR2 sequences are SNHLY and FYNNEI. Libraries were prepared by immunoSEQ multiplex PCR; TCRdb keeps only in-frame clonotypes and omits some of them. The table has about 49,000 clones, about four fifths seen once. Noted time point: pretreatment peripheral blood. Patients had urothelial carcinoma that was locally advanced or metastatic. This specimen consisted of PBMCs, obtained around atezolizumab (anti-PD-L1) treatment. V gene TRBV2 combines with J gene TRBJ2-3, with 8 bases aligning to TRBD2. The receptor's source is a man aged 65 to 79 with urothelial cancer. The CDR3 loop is CASKAGEDTDTQYF. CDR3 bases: TGTGCCAGTAAAGCGGGAGAGGACACAGATACGCAGTATTTT.